This T cell receptor (beta chain) was observed in a study of control samples from healthy donors and cancer patients. Only in-frame clones appear in the TCRdb table, and some are missing; sequencing was by immunoSEQ multiplex PCR. Of about 190,000 clones detected, 90% to 95% appear once; the ten largest clones hold 1.5% to 2%. V dropped 6 bases and J dropped 6 bases, with 5 bases sitting between them. Germline CDR1 reads SGHAT; CDR2 reads FQNNGV. The CDR3 spans 11 residues. This chain joins TRBV11-2 and TRBJ2-2; the D is unclear. Material for sequencing was blood. The TCR sequence derives from a man aged 30 to 39 in good health. CDR3 DNA sequence: TGTGCCAGCAGAATAGCCGGGGAGCTGTTTTTT. Encoded protein: CASRIAGELFF.